The present T cell receptor (beta chain) was sequenced within a study of CD8 T cells in ankylosing spondylitis. This clonotype was observed at least ten times. What it binds is unknown. Trimming at V came to 2 bases and at J to 2 bases, leaving 20 bases not matched to a gene. The CDR3 length is 21 residues. Findings and caveats of the study: A TCR beta motif of roughly 8 highly homologous variants appeared characteristic of ankylosing spondylitis blood. Disease-associated clonotypes exhibited CD8+ identity and were relatively infrequent in peripheral blood.

Molecular-barcoded quantitative 5'-RACE produced these TCR beta libraries. TCRdb processed the 5' RACE reads anew with MiXCR; each CDR3 protein has one entry. Here the sample spans tens of thousands of distinct CDR3 sequences, 6% being singletons. J is TRBJ2-3 and V is TRBV12-3 or TRBV12-4; 9 positions agree with TRBD2. The source material was blood, either unsorted or a sorted T cell fraction (not recorded which). This sequence originates from a male donor with ankylosing spondylitis or in good health (not recorded which). The CDR3 loop reads CASSLPTGLAGWSTHTDTQYF. The CDR3, as DNA: TGTGCCAGCAGTTTACCCACGGGCCTAGCGGGATGGAGCACACACACAGATACGCAGTATTTT.